These 2 T cell receptor beta chains were sequenced from one sample in a study of CD8+CD57+ T cells in acquired aplastic anemia. Researchers used genomic DNA as the template to profile TCR beta VDJ and CDR3. MiXCR, run by TCRdb on the reads, gives a single entry per CDR3 protein. In the table there are 190,000 or so distinct CDR3 sequences, under 65% of which are singletons. The sequenced material came from sorted CD4+, CD8+, or CD8+CD57+ T cells (not recorded which) from PBMCs. All receptors come from a human donor in good health.

The chain combines TRBV28 with TRBJ1-3; D is undetermined. The V and J ends lost 2 bases and 0 bases respectively, with 8 bases between them. There are 15 residues in the CDR3. Germline V lookup: CDR1 MDHEN, CDR2 SYDVKM. The CDR3 DNA sequence: TGTGCCAGCAGTTTAACCCAGAGCTCTGGAAACACCATATATTTT. It translates to CASSLTQSSGNTIYF.

At least ten counts were recorded for this clonotype. This chain connects TRBV7-3 to TRBJ1-1; no definite D call. CDR1 and CDR2 (germline): SGHTA, FQGTGA. The CDR3 spans 14 residues. V dropped 5 bases and J dropped 1 base, with 11 bases sitting between them. CDR3 sequence: CASSLAPGNTEAFF. The CDR3 DNA is TGTGCCAGCAGCCTAGCCCCAGGGAACACTGAAGCTTTCTTT.